These 29 T cell receptor beta chains were sequenced from one sample in a study of blood T cell repertoires in COVID-19. Only in-frame clones appear in the TCRdb table, and some are missing; sequencing was by immunoSEQ multiplex PCR. The sample consists of 100,000 to 130,000 clones, about 80% of them appearing once. Input material: peripheral blood. These receptors were collected from a man between 65 and 79 years old with acute or convalescent COVID-19.

The chain combines TRBV11-2 with TRBJ2-5, with a tentative D call TRBD1 (6 bases). The CDR3 contains 15 residues. V lost 0 bases and J 4 bases, leaving 12 bases between the germline ends. The V gene's germline CDR1 is SGHAT and CDR2 FQNNGV. Written as DNA, the CDR3 is TGTGCCAGCAGCTTAGAAGGGGGTCGGGGAGAGACCCAGTACTTC. It encodes CASSLEGGRGETQYF.

The V and J genes are TRBV27 and TRBJ2-7, with 9 bases lining up with TRBD1. The CDR3 is made up of 16 amino acids. Germline-derived CDR1 and CDR2 are MNHEY and SMNVEV (reference sequence). The V gene end was trimmed by 4 bases and the J gene end by 2 bases; junction bases not matched to a gene: 9. The CDR3 here is CASSSGQGQYPYEQYF. As DNA, the CDR3 is TGTGCCAGCAGTTCCGGACAGGGGCAATATCCCTACGAGCAGTACTTC.

The genes are TRBV10-1 and TRBJ1-2; D call uncertain. In germline, CDR1 is WNHNN, CDR2 SYGVQD (reference sequence). The CDR3 runs 11 residues. The V end was cut by 6 bases, the J end by 8 bases, with 10 bases between. The CDR3 nucleotides are TGCGCCAGCAGGGAGGGCTTAGGCTACACCTTC. This gives the protein CASREGLGYTF.

This clone was seen once. The chain recombines TRBV4-1 with TRBJ1-2; 8 nucleotides line up with TRBD1. Germline CDR1 is MGHRA and CDR2 is YSYEKL. Germline trimming cut 1 base from V and 4 bases from J; bases unmatched to any gene: 14. This CDR3 has 18 residues. The CDR3 sequence is CASSQVLTGGVFPYGYTF. DNA for the CDR3: TGCGCCAGCAGCCAAGTTCTTACAGGGGGAGTGTTCCCCTATGGCTACACCTTC.

V usage is TRBV27 and J usage is TRBJ1-3, with a weak D call TRBD1 (6 bases). V lost 6 bases, J lost 1 base, and 10 bases lay in between. This CDR3 spans 14 amino acids. Germline V gives CDR1 MNHEY, CDR2 SMNVEV (reference sequence). The CDR3 DNA reads TGTGCCAGCAGGAAACAGGGATCTGGAAACACCATATATTTT. Translating gives CASRKQGSGNTIYF.

The chain uses TRBV9 and TRBJ2-1, with no clear D. Deletions cut 1 base from V and 0 bases from J, with 11 bases between. Germline V lookup: CDR1 SGDLS, CDR2 YYNGEE. The CDR3 consists of 16 residues. CDR3: CASSVIFTDSYNEQFF. The CDR3 DNA reads as TGTGCCAGCAGCGTAATTTTCACAGACTCCTACAATGAGCAGTTCTTC.

This clone was seen a single time. The chain carries TRBV11-2 and TRBJ2-5, with D possibly TRBD1 on 6 matching bases. CDR1 SGHAT and CDR2 FQNNGV come from the germline V gene. The CDR3 is 16 amino acids. V lost 3 bases to trimming and J lost 1 base, with 15 bases between them. CDR3: CASSFSLTQGQETQYF. The CDR3 DNA is TGTGCCAGCAGCTTCTCCCTCACACAGGGCCAAGAGACCCAGTACTTC.

J is TRBJ2-7 and V is TRBV15, with a weak D call TRBD2 (5 bases). Germline V gene sequence: CDR1 LNHNV, CDR2 YYDKDF (reference sequence). This CDR3 has 15 amino acids. Trimming left V 0 bases short and J 5 bases short, with 14 bases between. The CDR3 is CATSRDVGGWDEQYF. The DNA of the CDR3 is TGTGCCACCAGCAGAGATGTCGGAGGATGGGACGAGCAGTACTTC.

The chain joins TRBV5-1 to TRBJ2-7, with D possibly TRBD1 on 6 matching bases. Germline-derived CDR1 and CDR2 are SGHRS and YFSETQ. The CDR3 spans 11 residues. V lost 7 bases and J lost 3, with 8 bases in between. The CDR3 sequence is CASQDSYEQYF. DNA for the CDR3: TGCGCCAGCCAGGACAGCTACGAGCAGTACTTC.

This chain links TRBV19 with TRBJ1-1, with a tentative D call TRBD1 (6 bases). The CDR3 totals 13 residues. Germline values: CDR1 LNHDA, CDR2 SQIVND (reference sequence). The V and J ends lost 8 bases and 1 base respectively, with 11 bases between them. CDR3 in DNA: TGTGCCAGTTGGATCAGGGGGAACACTGAAGCTTTCTTT. The encoded protein is CASWIRGNTEAFF.

This rearrangement joins TRBV5-1 to TRBJ2-1, with D uncertain. CDR1 and CDR2 from the germline V gene are SGHRS and YFSETQ. This CDR3 is 15 amino acids long. V was clipped by 0 bases and J by 5 bases, with 12 bases between them. The CDR3 loop is CASSLAATTNNEQFF. The CDR3 DNA follows: TGCGCCAGCAGCTTGGCAGCCACTACAAACAATGAGCAGTTCTTC. Variable domain in full (rest from reference TRBV5-1 and TRBJ2-1): KAGVTQTPRYLIKTRGQQVTLSCSPISGHRSVSWYQQTPGQGLQFLFEYFSETQRNKGNFPGRFSGRQFSNSRSEMNVSTLELGDSALYLCASSLAATTNNEQFFGPGTRLTVL.

V usage is TRBV19 and J usage is TRBJ2-4; 7 nucleotides align to TRBD1. After removal of 3 bases from V and 6 bases from J, the junction contained 5 bases not matched to a gene. The CDR3 loop spans 14 amino acids. The germline V gene encodes CDR1 LNHDA and CDR2 SQIVND (reference sequence). The CDR3, as DNA: TGTGCCAGTAGTATTGTAGGGGGCCTAAACATTCAGTACTTC. Translating it yields CASSIVGGLNIQYF.

The genes are TRBV7-3 and TRBJ2-3; 8 nucleotides agree with TRBD2. Germline V lookup: CDR1 SGHTA, CDR2 FQGTGA. J gave up 4 bases and V 4 bases, and 10 bases lay outside the gene matches. The CDR3 sequence is 16 residues long. CDR3 amino acids: CASSYRGGAGPDTQYF. CDR3 nucleotides: TGTGCCAGCAGCTACCGGGGGGGGGCGGGCCCAGATACGCAGTATTTT.

This clone was seen just once. CDR3 sequence reads: CASSPLQGPRPYEQYF. DNA of the CDR3: TGTGCCAGCTCACCTCTGCAGGGCCCTCGCCCCTACGAGCAGTACTTC. The chain uses TRBV18 and TRBJ2-7; TRBD1 is a possible D gene (5 bases). Germline V gives CDR1 KGHSH, CDR2 LQKENI. Deletions cut 3 bases from V and 2 bases from J, with 17 bases between. The CDR3 has 16 amino acids.

This clone has just a few counts. This chain connects TRBV9 to TRBJ1-1; unclear D gene. Looked up from germline, CDR1 is SGDLS and CDR2 is YYNGEE. Trimming cost V 2 bases and J 0 bases, with 5 bases left between them. This CDR3 contains 13 residues. CDR3: CASSVRMNTEAFF. The CDR3 bases are TGTGCCAGCAGCGTTAGAATGAACACTGAAGCTTTCTTT.

V and J are TRBV13 and TRBJ1-2; D may be TRBD1 (6 bases). Germline assignment: CDR1 PRHDT and CDR2 FYEKMQ (reference sequence). V was clipped by 5 bases and J by 2 bases, with 21 bases between them. This CDR3 is 17 amino acids long. This CDR3 reads CASSPGGLDSQNYGYTF. CDR3 coding DNA: TGTGCCAGCAGCCCCGGGGGGTTGGACAGCCAAAACTATGGCTACACCTTC.

The gene calls are TRBV15 and TRBJ1-2; D is possibly TRBD1 (6 bases). In germline, CDR1 is LNHNV, CDR2 YYDKDF (reference sequence). The CDR3 covers 16 residues. The V end was cut by 0 bases, the J end by 8 bases, with 19 bases between. CDR3 protein: CATSREHRSWGQGYTF. The CDR3, as DNA: TGTGCCACCAGCAGAGAACATAGGAGCTGGGGGCAAGGCTACACCTTC.

V and J are TRBV10-2 and TRBJ2-7, with 9 bases lining up with TRBD2. Germline V gives CDR1 WSHSY, CDR2 SAAADI. V lost 4 bases, J lost 4 bases, and 2 bases stayed unmatched. CDR3 size: 13 residues. CDR3 sequence (DNA): TGCGCCAGCAGTGGAAGCGGGGGGTACGAGCAGTACTTC. This encodes CASSGSGGYEQYF.

The chain is built from TRBV6-6 and TRBJ2-1, with 10 bases fitting TRBD2. Per germline, CDR1 MNHNY and CDR2 SVGAGI (reference sequence). The V segment lost 6 bases and the J segment 0 bases; nucleotides outside the gene matches: 2. The CDR3 spans 15 residues. The CDR3 coding sequence is TGTGCCAGCAGAACTAGCGGGGTCTCCTACAATGAGCAGTTCTTC. It specifies CASRTSGVSYNEQFF.

The gene calls are TRBV18 and TRBJ2-7; TRBD2 agrees at 9 bases. V gave up 0 bases and J gave up 2 bases; unmatched junction bases: 5. Germline V CDR1 and CDR2: KGHSH, LQKENI. The length of the CDR3 is 16 residues. The CDR3 spells CASSPPSGGTTYEQYF. CDR3 bases: TGTGCCAGCTCACCACCGAGCGGGGGGACTACCTACGAGCAGTACTTC.

This chain joins TRBV11-2 and TRBJ2-3, with 9 bases identical to TRBD2. This CDR3 has 15 residues. Germline assignment: CDR1 SGHAT and CDR2 FQNNGV. Trimming at V came to 5 bases and at J to 4 bases, leaving 7 bases not matched to a gene. The CDR3 here is CASSPSGGGADTQYF. CDR3 DNA sequence: TGTGCCAGCAGCCCCTCGGGCGGGGGGGCAGATACGCAGTATTTT.

The V call is TRBV2, the J call TRBJ1-5; the D is unclear. Trimming took 1 base from V and 6 from J, leaving 16 bases between them. Germline V CDR1 and CDR2: SNHLY, FYNNEI. The CDR3 extends over 16 amino acids. The CDR3 region is CASSEDRGFAGQPQHF. The CDR3 DNA reads as TGTGCCAGCAGTGAAGACCGAGGGTTTGCGGGTCAGCCCCAGCATTTT.

The V gene is TRBV19, the J gene TRBJ2-1; 11 nucleotides align to TRBD2. Germline V gives CDR1 LNHDA, CDR2 SQIVND (reference sequence). V was pared by 2 bases and J by 9 bases, with 6 bases of the junction left unmatched. CDR3 size: 15 residues. CDR3: CASSILAGGTGEQFF. The CDR3, as DNA: TGTGCCAGTAGTATACTAGCGGGGGGTACGGGTGAGCAGTTCTTC.

J is TRBJ2-2 and V is TRBV7-6, with D unclear. V was cut by 5 bases and J by 5 bases, with 6 bases left in between. The CDR3 consists of 12 residues. Per germline, CDR1 SGHVS and CDR2 FNYEAQ. The CDR3: CASSVQTGELFF. The CDR3, as DNA: TGTGCCAGCAGCGTCCAGACCGGGGAGCTGTTTTTT.

Turning to this clone: At one boundary the junction diverges from the germline segment, which might be a read error. The DNA for the CDR3 is TGTGCCAGCAGGGAAGACAGGTTGGGGACTGAAGCTTTCTTT. Amino acids: CASREDRLGTEAFF. The chain uses TRBV2 and TRBJ1-1; maybe TRBD1 (6 bases). Germline loops: CDR1 SNHLY, CDR2 FYNNEI. This CDR3 is built from 14 residues.

This clone was observed a few times. V gene TRBV3-1 (or the pseudogene TRBV3-2) combines with J gene TRBJ2-5; weak D call: TRBD1 (5 bases). Trimming cost V 1 base and J 5 bases, with 11 bases left between them. Germline CDR1 and CDR2: LGHDT and YNNKEL (reference sequence). The CDR3 is 14 amino acids. The CDR3 DNA reads TGTGCCAGCAGCCAAGGCAGGGCGCGGGAGACCCAGTACTTC. Translating gives CASSQGRARETQYF.

V gene TRBV7-9 combines with J gene TRBJ2-7; 8 nucleotides agree with TRBD1. Trimming at V came to 8 bases and at J to 5 bases, leaving 2 bases not matched to a gene. Germline-derived CDR1 and CDR2 are SEHNR and FQNEAQ (reference sequence). The CDR3 runs 11 residues. The CDR3 DNA reads TGTGCCAGCGACAGGGGCAACGAGCAGTACTTC. Its translation: CASDRGNEQYF.

The V call is TRBV3-1 (or the pseudogene TRBV3-2), the J call TRBJ1-2, with D perhaps matching TRBD1 (6 bases). V was trimmed by 0 bases and J by 8 bases, leaving 10 bases between them. The CDR3 loop spans 13 amino acids. The germline gives CDR1 LGHDT, CDR2 YNNKEL (reference sequence). CDR3 sequence reads: CASSQDPGAGYTF. Here the CDR3 DNA reads TGTGCCAGCAGCCAAGACCCAGGGGCCGGCTACACCTTC.

The chain links TRBV6-2 or TRBV6-3 to TRBJ2-7; 10 bases align to TRBD1. The CDR3 is 16 amino acids. V lost 5 bases and J lost 6; bases outside the gene matches: 13. Germline loops: CDR1 MNHEY, CDR2 SVGEGT. CDR3 nucleotides: TGTGCCAGCAGTCCGCATCAGACAGGGGGCAGATCCGAGCAGTACTTC. Its translation is CASSPHQTGGRSEQYF.